The 11 T cell receptor beta chains below all came from one sample that was sequenced in a study of T cell responses to AZD1222 COVID-19 vaccine. Only in-frame clones appear in the TCRdb table, and some are missing; sequencing was by immunoSEQ multiplex PCR. This sample yields tens of thousands of clones, of which approximately 90% are seen a single time; more than 2% belongs to the top ten. The sample in question was peripheral blood, obtained 28 days after the second AZD1222 dose. The receptor set was obtained from an adult who received the AZD1222 COVID-19 vaccine.

This sequence joins TRBV7-6 and TRBJ2-7; D remains unclear. V shed 1 base and J shed 2 bases, with 12 bases lying between them. The V gene's germline CDR1 is SGHVS and CDR2 FNYEAQ. The length of the CDR3 is 15 residues. The CDR3 sequence: CASSLDGGRTYEQYF. The CDR3 nucleotides read TGTGCCAGCAGCTTAGATGGCGGACGAACCTACGAGCAGTACTTC.

This CDR3 reads CASSHSELNTEAFF. The CDR3 region has the DNA TGCGCCAGCAGCCACTCCGAGTTGAACACTGAAGCTTTCTTT. The V call is TRBV4-1, the J call TRBJ1-1; D is uncertain. Germline V lookup: CDR1 MGHRA, CDR2 YSYEKL. V was shortened by 3 bases and J by 0 bases, with 8 bases between the two germline ends. The CDR3 totals 14 residues.

The rearrangement uses TRBV5-1 and TRBJ1-1, with a weak D call TRBD1 (5 bases). The CDR3 has 15 amino acids. Trimming removed 1 base at V and 2 bases at J, with 12 bases between. Germline V lookup: CDR1 SGHRS, CDR2 YFSETQ. CDR3 bases: TGCGCCAGCAGCTTGAGGCAGGGAGGAAACACTGAAGCTTTCTTT. It specifies CASSLRQGGNTEAFF.

The rearrangement links TRBV6-1 to TRBJ2-7; TRBD2 matches at 7 bases. CDR1 and CDR2 (germline): MNHNS, SASEGT. This CDR3 region has 16 residues. Unmatched junction bases numbered 8, after V lost 0 bases and J lost 3 bases. The CDR3 DNA sequence: TGTGCCAGCAGTGAAGCGCTTCGGCTAGCGGACTACGAGCAGTACTTC. It is translated as CASSEALRLADYEQYF.

The rearrangement uses TRBV12-5 and TRBJ1-1; 8 bases are a match to TRBD1. The CDR3 sequence is 16 residues long. J lost 4 bases, V lost 0 bases, and 7 bases had no gene match. Germline CDR1 reads LGHNT; CDR2 reads FRNRAP. The CDR3 bases are TGTGCTAGTGGTTTGGTACGCGACAGGGGAGGCACTGAAGCTTTCTTT. This sequence encodes CASGLVRDRGGTEAFF. Looking up the rest from reference TRBV12-5 and TRBJ1-1 gives the full variable domain: DARVTQTPRHKVTEMGQEVTMRCQPILGHNTVFWYRQTMMQGLELLAYFRNRAPLDDSGMPKDRFSAEMPDATLATLKIQPSEPRDSAVYFCASGLVRDRGGTEAFFGQGTRLTVV.

This chain uses TRBV29-1 with TRBJ1-1; possibly TRBD1 for D (5 bases). The CDR3 spans 14 residues. From germline, CDR1 is SQVTM and CDR2 ANQGSEA. Trimming removed 4 bases from V and 8 bases from J, with 20 bases in between. The CDR3 bases are TGCAGCGTTGTGGGGACCCGGAAAACCTACGAAGCTTTCTTT. Its protein product is CSVVGTRKTYEAFF. The entire variable domain, with the rest obtained from reference TRBV29-1 and TRBJ1-1, is as follows: SAVISQKPSRDICQRGTSLTIQCQVDSQVTMMFWYRQQPGQSLTLIATANQGSEATYESGFVIDKFPISRPNLTFSTLTVSNMSPEDSSIYLCSVVGTRKTYEAFFGQGTRLTVV.

V is TRBV5-6 and J is TRBJ1-1, with D tentatively TRBD1 (5 bases). Trimming cost V 3 bases and J 0 bases, with 18 bases left between them. CDR3 length equals 17 residues. Germline CDR1 and CDR2: SGHDT and YYEEEE. The CDR3 DNA reads as TGTGCCAGCAGCTGGGACCCGCGGGGGATGATGAACACTGAAGCTTTCTTT. Its protein product is CASSWDPRGMMNTEAFF.

The V call is TRBV27, the J call TRBJ2-5; D is undetermined. In germline, CDR1 is MNHEY, CDR2 SMNVEV (reference sequence). V lost 0 bases and J 5 bases, leaving 13 bases between the germline ends. CDR3 length: 15 amino acids. The CDR3 loop reads CASSLSFRVRETQYF. The CDR3 DNA is TGTGCCAGCAGTTTATCGTTTCGGGTGAGGGAGACCCAGTACTTC.

The V and J genes are TRBV20-1 and TRBJ1-2, with 7 nucleotides matching TRBD1. Per the germline V gene, CDR1 is DFQATT and CDR2 is SNEGSKA (reference sequence). V dropped 6 bases and J dropped 7; count of bases not matched to a gene: 5. CDR3 size: 11 residues. As DNA, the CDR3 is TGCAGTGCGACAGGGTTCAGTGGCTACACCTTC. As protein: CSATGFSGYTF.

This chain connects TRBV14 to TRBJ2-1; D remains ambiguous. CDR3 length equals 13 residues. Germline V gene data show CDR1 as SGHDN and CDR2 as FVKESK. Deletions cut 0 bases from V and 10 bases from J, with 10 bases between. CDR3 DNA: TGTGCCAGCAGCCAAGATCTTCTCGCGGAGCAGTTCTTC. The encoded protein is CASSQDLLAEQFF.

J is TRBJ2-3 and V is TRBV7-2; D call uncertain. The CDR3 sequence is 14 residues long. Germline CDR1 reads SGHTA; CDR2 reads FQGNSA. Trimming removed 4 bases from V and 5 bases from J, with 13 bases in between. The CDR3 sequence: CASSYLRLGDTQYF. Here the CDR3 DNA reads TGTGCCAGCAGCTATCTCCGATTGGGAGATACGCAGTATTTT.